This TCR beta chain was captured by sequencing in a study of cytomegalovirus exposure and HLA in healthy donors. About the research overall: The same platform as the roughly 670 first-cohort repertoires was used for the roughly 130 validation repertoires, a later analysis reported.

This clone was seen many times. Profiling relied on immunoSEQ multiplex PCR, and the TCRdb table lists in-frame clones only, not all of them. The sample records hundreds of thousands of clones, more than 75% being singletons. Sequencing used PBMCs. This sequence originates from a woman aged 18-29 years in good health and CMV-seropositive.

CDR3 coding DNA: TGCGCCAGCAGATGGCGGGAGGTTATTCTTACCGGGGAGCTGTTTTTT. It encodes CASRWREVILTGELFF. The chain carries TRBV10-1 and TRBJ2-2, with 8 bases identical to TRBD2. The CDR3 spans 16 residues. V lost 6 bases and J lost 5; bases outside the gene matches: 11. Germline CDR1 reads WNHNN; CDR2 reads SYGVQD (reference sequence).